A single sample gave rise to the 27 T cell receptor beta chains below, sequenced in a study of blood T cell repertoires in COVID-19. This table comes from immunoSEQ multiplex PCR, and its TCRdb copy is limited to in-frame clones, with some not included. The sample includes about 250,000 clones, around four fifths of them seen just once. The material sequenced was peripheral blood. Source of these receptors: a woman in her fifties or sixties with active or convalescent COVID-19.

This chain joins TRBV6-5 and TRBJ2-5, with 12 bases fitting TRBD2. The CDR3 contains 15 residues. CDR1 and CDR2 (germline): MNHEY, SVGAGI. The J segment lost 4 bases and the V segment lost 4 bases, leaving 4 bases of the junction unmatched. CDR3 DNA sequence: TGTGCCAGCAGTTCCGAGACTAGCGGGAGAGAGACCCAGTACTTC. It specifies CASSSETSGRETQYF.

This rearrangement joins TRBV7-3 to TRBJ2-2, with D perhaps matching TRBD2 (5 bases). The CDR3 length is 13 residues. Germline loops: CDR1 SGHTA, CDR2 FQGTGA. The V gene lost 1 base and the J gene lost 5 bases, with 5 bases spanning the gap. In nucleotides, the CDR3 is TGTGCCAGCAGCTTAAGGGAGACCGGGGAGCTGTTTTTT. Translated: CASSLRETGELFF.

The chain is built from TRBV4-1 and TRBJ1-4; D gene uncertain. The germline CDR1 and CDR2 sequences are MGHRA and YSYEKL. Trimming removed 1 base from V and 8 bases from J, with 17 bases in between. The CDR3 is 16 residues long. Here the CDR3 reads CASSQGTGNEAEKLFF. The CDR3 DNA sequence: TGCGCCAGCAGCCAAGGCACCGGGAATGAAGCCGAAAAACTGTTTTTT.

The rearrangement uses TRBV6-6 and TRBJ2-2; D unclear. The germline gives CDR1 MNHNY, CDR2 SVGAGI (reference sequence). Trimming removed 4 bases at V and 6 bases at J, with 9 bases between. This CDR3 is built from 13 residues. As DNA, the CDR3 is TGTGCCAGCAGTTTGAGAGAGTCCGGGGAGCTGTTTTTT. Residues: CASSLRESGELFF.

This clone was detected only a few times. The genes are TRBV19 and TRBJ2-2; D gene ambiguous. The V end lost 7 bases, the J end lost 3 bases, and 3 bases lay between the germline ends. CDR3 size: 11 residues. Germline-derived CDR1 and CDR2 are LNHDA and SQIVND (reference sequence). The CDR3 sequence: CASTDTGELFF. The CDR3 DNA reads TGTGCCAGTACCGACACCGGGGAGCTGTTTTTT.

The V gene is TRBV30, the J gene TRBJ1-2; 9 bases line up with TRBD1. The CDR3 has 15 amino acids. Germline V gene data show CDR1 as GTSNPN and CDR2 as SVGIG (reference sequence). With V trimmed by 1 base and J by 8 bases, 11 bases remained unmatched. The CDR3 loop is CAWSAPGQGRRGYTF. The CDR3 region has the DNA TGTGCCTGGAGTGCTCCGGGACAGGGAAGAAGGGGCTACACCTTC. The whole variable domain, remainder taken from reference TRBV30 and TRBJ1-2, is SQTIHQWPATLVQPVGSPLSLECTVEGTSNPNLYWYRQAAGRGLQLLFYSVGIGQISSEVPQNLSASRPQDRQFILSSKKLLLSDSGFYLCAWSAPGQGRRGYTFGSGTRLTVV.

The CDR3 DNA sequence: TGCGCCAGCAGCTTGGGTAGACAGGGGGGGATAGATACGCAGTATTTT. Protein: CASSLGRQGGIDTQYF. The J gene is TRBJ2-3, the V gene TRBV5-1; TRBD1 matches at 9 bases. Germline V gene sequence: CDR1 SGHRS, CDR2 YFSETQ. The J segment lost 5 bases and the V segment lost 0 bases, leaving 7 bases of the junction unmatched. The CDR3 contains 16 residues.

There are a few counts of this clone. The chain joins TRBV5-6 to TRBJ1-1, with 7 bases that match TRBD1. V lost 4 bases, J lost 11 bases, and 11 bases stayed unmatched. The CDR3 spans 13 residues. CDR1 SGHDT and CDR2 YYEEEE come from the germline V gene. The CDR3 reads CASSPDPTGPAFF. The CDR3 coding sequence is TGTGCCAGCAGCCCCGACCCGACAGGGCCGGCTTTCTTT.

As DNA, the CDR3 is TGCGCCAGCAGCCAGGAGATTACCGGGACAGGGGTGCTGGATGAGCAGTTCTTC. It translates to CASSQEITGTGVLDEQFF. The chain combines TRBV4-1 with TRBJ2-1; 10 bases are shared with TRBD1. Germline V lookup: CDR1 MGHRA, CDR2 YSYEKL. This CDR3 region has 18 residues. The trim removed 3 bases at V and 8 bases at J, leaving 16 bases unmatched.

CDR3 region: CASSGTLTGGNTEAFF. The CDR3 DNA follows: TGTGCCAGCAGTGGCACATTGACAGGGGGAAACACTGAAGCTTTCTTT. The rearrangement uses TRBV2 and TRBJ1-1, with 9 bases fitting TRBD1. V lost 4 bases to trimming and J lost 2 bases; unmatched junction nucleotides: 8. The CDR3 is made up of 16 amino acids. The germline CDR1 and CDR2 sequences are SNHLY and FYNNEI.

This clone came up once. The rearrangement links TRBV24-1 to TRBJ1-5; D remains ambiguous. Germline lookup yields CDR1 KGHDR and CDR2 SFDVKD. V was shortened by 9 bases and J by 3 bases, with 11 bases between the two germline ends. This CDR3 is 13 amino acids long. This CDR3 is CATAGAFNQPQHF. The DNA of the CDR3 is TGTGCCACCGCTGGAGCATTCAATCAGCCCCAGCATTTT.

The V gene is TRBV5-4, the J gene TRBJ2-7; 9 nucleotides match TRBD1. This CDR3 is 15 amino acids long. Germline V lookup: CDR1 SGHNT, CDR2 YYREEE (reference sequence). The trim removed 3 bases at V and 5 bases at J, leaving 9 bases unmatched. The CDR3 coding sequence is TGTGCCAGCAGCTCGCAGCTCACAGGGGGCCACGAGCAGTACTTC. Translated: CASSSQLTGGHEQYF.

The chain combines TRBV5-1 with TRBJ2-3; possible D gene TRBD2, 6 bases. From germline, CDR1 is SGHRS and CDR2 YFSETQ. The germline V and J ends were trimmed by 0 bases and 4 bases, with 15 bases remaining between them. There are 16 residues in the CDR3. The CDR3 nucleotides are TGCGCCAGCAGCTTGGAAGGAGGGCAGGGATCAGATACGCAGTATTTT. Residues: CASSLEGGQGSDTQYF. The full variable domain, in which reference TRBV5-1 and TRBJ2-3 provide the parts outside the CDR3, is KAGVTQTPRYLIKTRGQQVTLSCSPISGHRSVSWYQQTPGQGLQFLFEYFSETQRNKGNFPGRFSGRQFSNSRSEMNVSTLELGDSALYLCASSLEGGQGSDTQYFGPGTRLTVL.

V is TRBV5-1 and J is TRBJ2-2; possibly TRBD2 for D (6 bases). This CDR3 region has 17 residues. The V and J ends lost 6 bases and 0 bases respectively, with 18 bases between them. Germline V CDR1 and CDR2: SGHRS, YFSETQ. The CDR3 reads CASTNEGWGANTGELFF. In DNA form, the CDR3 reads TGCGCCAGCACCAATGAGGGTTGGGGGGCGAACACCGGGGAGCTGTTTTTT.

Only one count was recorded for this clone. J is TRBJ1-2 and V is TRBV5-1; 10 bases map to TRBD1. The germline V gene encodes CDR1 SGHRS and CDR2 YFSETQ. The CDR3 has 14 residues. J was trimmed by 7 bases and V by 2 bases; bases with no gene match: 5. The CDR3 loop reads CASSFDRGRVGYTF. CDR3 in DNA: TGCGCCAGCAGCTTCGACAGGGGGCGGGTTGGCTACACCTTC.

A word on this clone: It may be a read error: a sequence one base away is much more abundant. The chain has TRBV11-2 and TRBJ1-1; D call uncertain. CDR1 SGHAT and CDR2 FQNNGV come from the germline V gene. This CDR3 spans 13 amino acids. The germline V and J ends were trimmed by 0 bases and 5 bases, with 7 bases remaining between them. In DNA form, the CDR3 reads TGTGCCAGCAGCTTAGATCGGGAGACTGAAGCTTTCTTT. Its protein product is CASSLDRETEAFF. Variable domain in full (rest from reference TRBV11-2 and TRBJ1-1): EAGVAQSPRYKIIEKRQSVAFWCNPISGHATLYWYQQILGQGPKLLIQFQNNGVVDDSQLPKDRFSAERLKGVDSTLKIQPAKLEDSAVYLCASSLDRETEAFFGQGTRLTVV.

V and J are TRBV30 and TRBJ1-6, with 8 bases fitting TRBD1. V gave up 5 bases and J gave up 6 bases; unmatched junction bases: 6. Germline V gene lookup returns CDR1 GTSNPN and CDR2 SVGIG (reference sequence). The CDR3 is 14 residues long. The CDR3 region is CAWALDRGNSPLHF. The CDR3, as DNA: TGTGCCTGGGCCCTTGACAGGGGTAATTCACCCCTCCACTTT.

The rearrangement links TRBV6-6 to TRBJ2-1, with D hard to call. Germline lookup yields CDR1 MNHNY and CDR2 SVGAGI (reference sequence). This CDR3 has 15 residues. Trimming took 7 bases from V and 0 from J, leaving 13 bases between them. The CDR3 is CASMRSPGSYNEQFF. CDR3 DNA sequence: TGTGCCAGCATGAGGAGCCCTGGCTCCTACAATGAGCAGTTCTTC.

The CDR3 spells CASREAGLGGEQYV. The DNA for the CDR3 is TGTGCCAGCAGGGAAGCGGGGTTGGGAGGCGAGCAGTACGTC. The chain uses TRBV6-1 and TRBJ2-7, with 7 bases that match TRBD2. The V gene's germline CDR1 is MNHNS and CDR2 SASEGT. The CDR3 contains 14 residues.

The CDR3 is CASRDGQGVYEQYF. In DNA form, the CDR3 reads TGTGCCAGCAGGGACGGACAGGGAGTCTACGAGCAGTACTTC. The rearrangement links TRBV6-6 to TRBJ2-7; the match to TRBD1 covers 8 bases. Germline V gene data show CDR1 as MNHNY and CDR2 as SVGAGI (reference sequence). The CDR3 contains 14 residues. Germline trimming cut 6 bases from V and 3 bases from J; bases unmatched to any gene: 7.

This chain uses TRBV6-5 with TRBJ1-1; 7 nucleotides match TRBD1. Germline V gene data show CDR1 as MNHEY and CDR2 as SVGAGI. This CDR3 spans 11 amino acids. V lost 5 bases, J lost 7 bases, and 1 base stayed unmatched. The CDR3 region is CASSQGDEAFF. The CDR3 bases are TGTGCCAGCAGTCAGGGGGATGAAGCTTTCTTT.

The rearrangement joins TRBV5-1 to TRBJ2-2; no clear D gene. V was clipped by 0 bases and J by 4 bases, with 4 bases between them. The CDR3 covers 13 residues. CDR1 is SGHRS and CDR2 is YFSETQ in the germline V gene. In DNA form, the CDR3 reads TGCGCCAGCAGCTTGGCGTTCACCGGGGAGCTGTTTTTT. As protein: CASSLAFTGELFF. The full variable domain, its missing parts supplied by reference TRBV5-1 and TRBJ2-2, is KAGVTQTPRYLIKTRGQQVTLSCSPISGHRSVSWYQQTPGQGLQFLFEYFSETQRNKGNFPGRFSGRQFSNSRSEMNVSTLELGDSALYLCASSLAFTGELFFGEGSRLTVL.

The rearrangement uses TRBV3-1 (or the pseudogene TRBV3-2) and TRBJ1-1; TRBD1 aligns across 7 bases. Germline V gene lookup returns CDR1 LGHDT and CDR2 YNNKEL (reference sequence). The junction had 5 bases not matched to a gene; V was cut back by 5 bases and J by 5 bases. The CDR3 has 13 amino acids. CDR3 coding DNA: TGTGCCAGCAGCATGACAGGGTTGACTGAAGCTTTCTTT. It codes for CASSMTGLTEAFF.

This clone has just a few counts. The rearrangement joins TRBV3-1 (or the pseudogene TRBV3-2) to TRBJ2-7, with D perhaps matching TRBD1 (5 bases). Trimming left V 4 bases short and J 3 bases short, with 10 bases between. The CDR3 runs 13 residues. From germline, CDR1 is LGHDT and CDR2 YNNKEL (reference sequence). CDR3 sequence reads: CASSLTGYYEQYF. The DNA of the CDR3 is TGTGCCAGCAGCCTTACAGGTTACTACGAGCAGTACTTC.

This chain joins TRBV19 and TRBJ2-1, with 10 bases lining up with TRBD1. This CDR3 has 16 amino acids. Trimming removed 4 bases from V and 5 bases from J; junction bases left unmatched: 8. Germline V lookup: CDR1 LNHDA, CDR2 SQIVND (reference sequence). The CDR3 DNA reads TGTGCCAGTAGTACCTACCCCGGGACAGGGGACAATGAGCAGTTCTTC. Translation: CASSTYPGTGDNEQFF.

This chain uses TRBV15 with TRBJ1-5; TRBD1 matches 8 bases. With V trimmed by 2 bases and J by 5 bases, 20 bases remained unmatched. The CDR3 loop spans 20 amino acids. Germline values: CDR1 LNHNV, CDR2 YYDKDF (reference sequence). The CDR3 loop reads CATSRFPLDREVSDDQPQHF. CDR3 in DNA: TGTGCCACCAGCAGATTCCCCTTGGACAGGGAGGTTTCTGATGATCAGCCCCAGCATTTT.

This clone has just one count. The rearrangement uses TRBV2 and TRBJ1-6; weak D call: TRBD1 (5 bases). Germline V gene data show CDR1 as SNHLY and CDR2 as FYNNEI. CDR3 length: 13 amino acids. The germline V and J ends were trimmed by 7 bases and 5 bases, with 9 bases remaining between them. DNA of the CDR3: TGTGCCAGCAAGACGGACAATAATTCACCCCTCCACTTT. Protein sequence: CASKTDNNSPLHF.